This record covers a single T cell receptor beta chain. What it binds is unknown. Trimming pared 2 bases from V and 1 base from J, leaving 11 bases between. The CDR3 length is 15 residues. CDR1 is KGHSH, CDR2 LQKENI, per germline. Separate from the approximately 670-subject first cohort, the 120-subject validation cohort was the one that the donors belonged to. Repertoires were generated with immunoSEQ multiplex PCR, while TCRdb's copy carries only in-frame clones and drops some. The sample lists 150,000 to 200,000 clones; around 86% were seen once. The data originate from a study of cytomegalovirus exposure and HLA in healthy donors. General study findings and limits: Subsequent analysis revealed that first-cohort TCR clusters tended to co-occur in the approximately 120 validation repertoires. In vitro testing confirmed a few CMV-associated chains as specific for CMV antigens.

This chain uses TRBV18 with TRBJ1-1, with D possibly being TRBD1 (6 bases). The clonotype was recovered from a young woman in good health and CMV-seronegative. Sequenced sample: PBMCs. CDR3: CASSPNKGQNTEAFF. The CDR3 nucleotides read TGTGCCAGCTCACCAAATAAGGGACAGAACACTGAAGCTTTCTTT.